This T cell receptor (beta chain) was captured by sequencing in a study of T cell repertoires in cytomegalovirus infection. A remark on this clonotype: Antigen: not known.

TCRdb re-called the reads through MiXCR, storing one row per CDR3 protein. Here the sample spans around 500,000 distinct CDR3 sequences, 40% to 50% being singletons. Findings of the study overall: Public TCR beta family frequency separated CMV-and-HLA carriers, including in an independent cohort. The study found HLA-C-restricted CMV-specific TCR beta clonotypes dominating the ex vivo response.

The J segment lost 7 bases and the V segment lost 4 bases, leaving 10 bases of the junction unmatched. The germline V gene has CDR1 LNHDA and CDR2 SQIVND (reference sequence). The CDR3 has 17 residues. This sequence joins TRBV19 and TRBJ2-1; 13 bases fit TRBD2. Sequencing used cultured PBMCs, obtained from culture after CMV antigen stimulation. This receptor was obtained from a human donor in good health (CMV status not recorded). Some clones in this sample may be carry-over from other donors' samples. The CDR3 loop reads CASSTPGTSGIRNEQFF. CDR3 bases: TGTGCCAGTAGTACCCCAGGGACTAGCGGGATTCGGAATGAGCAGTTCTTC.